The rows below give T cell receptor beta chains drawn from one sample of a study of T cell responses to AZD1222 COVID-19 vaccine. Clones were read by immunoSEQ multiplex PCR, and TCRdb kept only the in-frame ones, dropping some. The sample has 75,000 or so clones, under 95% seen once. The sequencing used peripheral blood, collected 28 days after the second AZD1222 dose. These receptors came from an adult who received the AZD1222 COVID-19 vaccine. The CDR3 runs from the conserved cysteine through the conserved F or W. The order of the fields is CDR3 length, V gene, CDR3 protein.

13	TRBV6-6	CASTPDVLQPQHF
15	TRBV2	CASKAGTAGNQPQHF
17	TRBV9	CASSSSTDASSYNEQFF
12	TRBV6-5	CASGHSNTEAFF
16	TRBV18	CASSPQLGTGGYEQYF
14	TRBV28	CASSWTGGSYEQYF
11	TRBV19	CASTFTGELFF
17	TRBV28	CASSSSDLKRSNQPQHF
18	TRBV19	CASSIDLGQGPSYNEQFF
14	TRBV9	CASSVAWGTDTQYF
14	TRBV11-2	CASSTGTGTETQYF
21	TRBV27	CASSSTAQRLTWVGPSSEQYF
16	TRBV11-3	CASSLDVRGYRRPQHF
18	TRBV28	CASSLPKWASGSTDTQYF
14	TRBV28	CASSHPSAGKTQYF
17	TRBV3-1/TRBV3-2	CASSLDGSFSGANVLTF
13	TRBV30	CAWRSTGGTEAFF
16	TRBV9	CASSAPSLSRFNEQFF
13	TRBV5-1	CASSLAGNYGYTF
14	TRBV19	CASTFGQTNTEAFF
14	TRBV5-1	CASSPGTVGYEQYF
11	TRBV7-6	CASSFGRVVFF
14	TRBV6-1	CASSERPVKNIQYF
14	TRBV11-2	CASSIAGYPETQYF
14	TRBV24-1	CATSGERAPDTQYF
17	TRBV9	CASSVDPTSGSRDEQYF
14	TRBV5-1	CASSPPGQVYGYTF
15	TRBV18	CASSPFGTGDSGYTF
10	TRBV6-5	CASGRQPQHF
12	TRBV10-1	CASRRGDQPQHF
14	TRBV5-5	CASSLGTANSPLHF
17	TRBV28	CASSPRALGTGGIGYTF
12	TRBV24-1	CATSDLSGEAFF
14	TRBV6-4	CASSKSGGQETQYF
16	TRBV18	CASSPSMQGAGNTIYF
14	TRBV18	CASSPSTGNTEAFF
14	TRBV29-1	CSVSPDRGDYGYTF
15	TRBV27	CASSLIPGNNQPQHF
13	TRBV30	CAWSPQGNSPLHF
14	TRBV30	CAWDLGSRDLGYTF
16	TRBV9	CASSVGRSGVDYEQYF
14	TRBV28	CASATGGAGTEAFF
14	TRBV6-5	CASRQQGNTGELFF
13	TRBV5-1	CASSQGDTDTQYF
15	TRBV2	CASRGRQGTNEKLFF
15	TRBV24-1	CATSDPGRGGETQYF
15	TRBV2	CASSLRGQGIHEQYF
16	TRBV15	CATSSGKQLMNTEAFF
9	TRBV7-2	CASGTEAFF
15	TRBV5-1	CASSWSQGSGTEAFF
15	TRBV19	CASSIVRGIQETQYF
14	TRBV19	CASNDRVTDQPQHF